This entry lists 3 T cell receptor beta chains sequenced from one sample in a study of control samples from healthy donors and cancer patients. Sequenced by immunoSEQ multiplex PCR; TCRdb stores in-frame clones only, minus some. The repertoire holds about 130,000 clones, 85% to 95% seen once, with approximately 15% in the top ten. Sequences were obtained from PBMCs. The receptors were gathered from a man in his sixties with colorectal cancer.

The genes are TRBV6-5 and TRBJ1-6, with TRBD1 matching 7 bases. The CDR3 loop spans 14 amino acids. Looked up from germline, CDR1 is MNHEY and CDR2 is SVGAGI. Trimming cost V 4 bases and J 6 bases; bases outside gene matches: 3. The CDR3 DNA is TGTGCCAGCAGTTCCGGACAGGTTAATTCACCCCTCCACTTT. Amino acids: CASSSGQVNSPLHF.

The CDR3 nucleotides read TGCGCCAGCAGCTCAACAGGGGTAAGAACTGAAGCTTTCTTT. As protein: CASSSTGVRTEAFF. The chain is built from TRBV5-1 and TRBJ1-1, with 7 bases identical to TRBD1. Germline V gives CDR1 SGHRS, CDR2 YFSETQ. The CDR3 covers 14 residues. V was clipped by 3 bases and J by 5 bases; unmatched bases: 7.

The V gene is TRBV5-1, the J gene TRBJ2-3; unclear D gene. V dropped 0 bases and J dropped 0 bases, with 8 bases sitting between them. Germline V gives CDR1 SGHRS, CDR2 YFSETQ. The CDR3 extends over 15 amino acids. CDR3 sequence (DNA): TGCGCCAGCAGCTTGGGGACGGTTAGCACAGATACGCAGTATTTT. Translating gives CASSLGTVSTDTQYF.